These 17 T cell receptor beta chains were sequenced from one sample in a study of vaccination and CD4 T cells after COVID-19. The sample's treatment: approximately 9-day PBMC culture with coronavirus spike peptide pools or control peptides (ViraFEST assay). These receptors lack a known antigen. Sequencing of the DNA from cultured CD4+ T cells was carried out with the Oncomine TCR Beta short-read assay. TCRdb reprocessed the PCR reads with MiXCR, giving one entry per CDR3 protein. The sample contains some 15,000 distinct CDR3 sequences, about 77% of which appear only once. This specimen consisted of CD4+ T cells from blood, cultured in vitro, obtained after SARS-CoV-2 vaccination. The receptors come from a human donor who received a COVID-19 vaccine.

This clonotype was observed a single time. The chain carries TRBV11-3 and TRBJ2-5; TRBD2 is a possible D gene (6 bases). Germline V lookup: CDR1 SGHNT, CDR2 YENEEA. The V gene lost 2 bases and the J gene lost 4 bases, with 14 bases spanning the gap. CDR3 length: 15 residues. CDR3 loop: CASSLIMVGGETQYF. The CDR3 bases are TGTGCCAGCAGCTTAATCATGGTGGGAGGAGAGACCCAGTACTTC.

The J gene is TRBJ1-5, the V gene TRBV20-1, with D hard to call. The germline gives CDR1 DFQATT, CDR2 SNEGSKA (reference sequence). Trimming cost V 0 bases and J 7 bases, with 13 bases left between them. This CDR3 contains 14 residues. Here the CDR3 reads CSARDLAPGQPQHF. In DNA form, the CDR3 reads TGCAGTGCTAGAGATCTGGCTCCGGGGCAGCCCCAGCATTTT.

CDR3 sequence (DNA): TGTGCCAGCAGCCTCACTAGCGGGGGGGAGACCGGGGAGCTGTTTTTT. Its protein product is CASSLTSGGETGELFF. The rearrangement uses TRBV5-4 and TRBJ2-2; TRBD2 matches at 13 bases. With V trimmed by 4 bases and J by 5 bases, 5 bases remained unmatched. The CDR3 covers 16 residues. The germline gives CDR1 SGHNT, CDR2 YYREEE (reference sequence).

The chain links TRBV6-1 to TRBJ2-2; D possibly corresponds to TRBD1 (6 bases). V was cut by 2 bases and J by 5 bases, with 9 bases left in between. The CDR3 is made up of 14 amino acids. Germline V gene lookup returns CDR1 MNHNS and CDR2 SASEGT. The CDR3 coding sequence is TGTGCCAGCAGTGAATCGCAGGGGACCGGGGAGCTGTTTTTT. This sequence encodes CASSESQGTGELFF.

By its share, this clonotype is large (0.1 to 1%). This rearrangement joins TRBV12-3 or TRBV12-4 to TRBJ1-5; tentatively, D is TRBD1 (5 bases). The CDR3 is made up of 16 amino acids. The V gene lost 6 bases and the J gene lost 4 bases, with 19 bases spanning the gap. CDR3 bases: TGTGCCAGCAGGGACGGACGAGGGGTTGGGAATCAGCCCCAGCATTTT. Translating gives CASRDGRGVGNQPQHF.

CDR3 loop: CASSVNRDGETQYF. The CDR3, as DNA: TGTGCCAGCAGCGTCAACAGGGATGGGGAGACCCAGTACTTC. This chain joins TRBV2 and TRBJ2-5; D might be TRBD1 (6 bases). The ends were cut back, 6 bases at V and 5 bases at J, with 16 bases in the middle. The CDR3 has 14 amino acids. The germline V gene encodes CDR1 SNHLY and CDR2 FYNNEI. Variable domain in full (rest from reference TRBV2 and TRBJ2-5): EPEVTQTPSHQVTQMGQEVILRCVPISNHLYFYWYRQILGQKVEFLVSFYNNEISEKSEIFDDQFSVERPDGSNFTLKIRSTKLEDSAMYFCASSVNRDGETQYFGPGTRLLVL.

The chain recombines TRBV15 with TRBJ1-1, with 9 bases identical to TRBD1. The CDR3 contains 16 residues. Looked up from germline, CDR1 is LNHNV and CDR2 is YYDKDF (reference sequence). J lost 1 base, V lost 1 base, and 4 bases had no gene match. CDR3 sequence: CATSRGYRGQNTEAFF. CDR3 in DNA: TGTGCCACCAGCAGAGGATACAGGGGGCAGAACACTGAAGCTTTCTTT.

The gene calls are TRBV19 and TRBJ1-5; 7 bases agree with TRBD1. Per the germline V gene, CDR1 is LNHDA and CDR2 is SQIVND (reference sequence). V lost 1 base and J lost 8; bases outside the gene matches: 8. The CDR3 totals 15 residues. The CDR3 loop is CASSIGQGVSKPQHF. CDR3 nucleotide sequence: TGTGCCAGTAGTATAGGGCAGGGGGTTTCTAAGCCCCAGCATTTT.

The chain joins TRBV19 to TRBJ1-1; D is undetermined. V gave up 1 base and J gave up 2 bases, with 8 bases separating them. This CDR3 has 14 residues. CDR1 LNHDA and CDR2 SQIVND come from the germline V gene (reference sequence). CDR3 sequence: CASSIVGANTEAFF. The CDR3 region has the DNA TGTGCCAGTAGTATAGTCGGCGCTAACACTGAAGCTTTCTTT.

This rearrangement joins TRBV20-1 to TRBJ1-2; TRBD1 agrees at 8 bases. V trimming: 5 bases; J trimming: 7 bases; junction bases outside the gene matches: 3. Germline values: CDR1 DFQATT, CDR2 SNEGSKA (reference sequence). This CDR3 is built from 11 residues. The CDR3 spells CSAPGGSGYTF. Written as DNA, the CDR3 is TGCAGTGCTCCAGGGGGCTCTGGCTACACCTTC.

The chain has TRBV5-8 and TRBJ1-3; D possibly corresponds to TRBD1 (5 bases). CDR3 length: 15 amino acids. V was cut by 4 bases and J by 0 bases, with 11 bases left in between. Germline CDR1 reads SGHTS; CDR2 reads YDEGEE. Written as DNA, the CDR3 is TGTGCCAGCAGCCGGACACAGAGCTCTGGAAACACCATATATTTT. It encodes CASSRTQSSGNTIYF.

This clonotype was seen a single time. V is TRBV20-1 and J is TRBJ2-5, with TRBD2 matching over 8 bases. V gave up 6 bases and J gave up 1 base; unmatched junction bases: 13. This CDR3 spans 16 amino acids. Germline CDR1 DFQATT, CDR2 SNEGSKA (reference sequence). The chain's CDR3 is CSAPPSGGGTQETQYF. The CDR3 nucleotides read TGCAGTGCCCCACCCTCGGGGGGGGGGACCCAAGAGACCCAGTACTTC.

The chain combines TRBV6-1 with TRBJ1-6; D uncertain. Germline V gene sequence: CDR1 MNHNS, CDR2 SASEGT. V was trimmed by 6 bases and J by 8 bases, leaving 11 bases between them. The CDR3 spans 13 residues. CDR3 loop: CASSPDTYSPLHF. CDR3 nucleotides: TGTGCCAGCAGCCCCGACACATATTCACCCCTCCACTTT.

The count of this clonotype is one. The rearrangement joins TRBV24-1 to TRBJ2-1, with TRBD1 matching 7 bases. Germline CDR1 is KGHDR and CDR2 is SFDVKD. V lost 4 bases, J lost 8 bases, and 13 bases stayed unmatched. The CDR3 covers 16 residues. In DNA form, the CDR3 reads TGTGCCACCAGTGACGCTGAAATGACAGGGTATCATGAGCAGTTCTTC. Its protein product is CATSDAEMTGYHEQFF.

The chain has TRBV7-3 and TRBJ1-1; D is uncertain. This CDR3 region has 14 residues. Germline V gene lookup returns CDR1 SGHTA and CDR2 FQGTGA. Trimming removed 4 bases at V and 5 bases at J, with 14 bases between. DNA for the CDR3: TGTGCCAGCAGCTCGACGGGAGGGTCGACTGAAGCTTTCTTT. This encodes CASSSTGGSTEAFF.

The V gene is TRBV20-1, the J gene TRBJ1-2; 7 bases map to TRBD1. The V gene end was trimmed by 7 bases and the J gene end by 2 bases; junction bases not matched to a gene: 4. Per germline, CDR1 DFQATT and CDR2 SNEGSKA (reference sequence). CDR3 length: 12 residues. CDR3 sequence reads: CSVIQGNYGYTF. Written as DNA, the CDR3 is TGCAGTGTCATACAGGGGAACTATGGCTACACCTTC.

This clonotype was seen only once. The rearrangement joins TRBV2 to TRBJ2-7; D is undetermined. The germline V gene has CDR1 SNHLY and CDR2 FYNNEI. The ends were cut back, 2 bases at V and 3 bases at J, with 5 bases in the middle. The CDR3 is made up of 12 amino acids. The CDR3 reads CASSEFVYEQYF. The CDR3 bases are TGTGCCAGCAGTGAATTTGTCTACGAGCAGTACTTC.